The 11 T cell receptor beta chains below were found in one sample sequenced in a study of T cell responses to AZD1222 COVID-19 vaccine. Sequencing was performed with immunoSEQ multiplex PCR; in TCRdb, only in-frame clones are kept and a portion is missing. The data show around 160,000 clones, just over 90% seen once. The sample consisted of peripheral blood, taken on day 0 of AZD1222 vaccination. The receptor set was obtained from an adult in good health.

The gene calls are TRBV6-5 and TRBJ2-1, with TRBD2 matching 7 bases. The junction had 10 bases not matched to a gene; V was cut back by 11 bases and J by 9 bases. CDR1 MNHEY and CDR2 SVGAGI come from the germline V gene. This CDR3 contains 12 residues. The CDR3 nucleotides are TGTGCCGTGGGAGGGTTGGTCGGTGAGCAGTTCTTC. It is translated as CAVGGLVGEQFF.

V gene TRBV12-3 or TRBV12-4 combines with J gene TRBJ2-4, with unresolved D. Trimming pared 4 bases from V and 1 base from J, leaving 5 bases between. The CDR3 sequence is 13 residues long. The CDR3: CASSSTAKNIQYF. CDR3 nucleotide sequence: TGTGCCAGCAGTTCCACGGCCAAAAACATTCAGTACTTC.

The rearrangement uses TRBV5-1 and TRBJ2-3, with D uncertain. Trimming left V 0 bases short and J 1 base short, with 6 bases between. The germline gives CDR1 SGHRS, CDR2 YFSETQ. This CDR3 contains 14 residues. The CDR3 is CASSLVRGTDTQYF. CDR3 nucleotides: TGCGCCAGCAGCTTGGTTAGGGGCACAGATACGCAGTATTTT.

The table lists this clone with a count of one. The chain has TRBV7-9 and TRBJ2-6; D ambiguous. Trimming took 1 base from V and 3 from J, leaving 10 bases between them. Germline lookup yields CDR1 SEHNR and CDR2 FQNEAQ (reference sequence). The CDR3 loop spans 16 amino acids. The CDR3, as DNA: TGTGCCAGCAGCTTAGAATCCGGGTTTGGGGCCAACGTCCTGACTTTC. Translation: CASSLESGFGANVLTF. Full variable domain (remainder filled in from reference TRBV7-9 and TRBJ2-6): DTGVSQNPRHKITKRGQNVTFRCDPISEHNRLYWYRQTLGQGPEFLTYFQNEAQLEKSRLLSDRFSAERPKGSFSTLEIQRTEQGDSAMYLCASSLESGFGANVLTFGAGSRLTVL.

This chain links TRBV10-3 with TRBJ1-2; 12 nucleotides agree with TRBD1. Germline loops: CDR1 ENHRY, CDR2 SYGVKD. The CDR3 consists of 15 residues. V trimming: 4 bases; J trimming: 10 bases; junction bases outside the gene matches: 10. DNA of the CDR3: TGTGCCATCAGTGGGGGACAGGGGGCAGAATCCGACTACACCTTC. Amino acids: CAISGGQGAESDYTF.

This clone occurred once. The gene calls are TRBV5-1 and TRBJ2-2; tentatively, D is TRBD1 or TRBD2 (5 bases each). V lost 5 bases and J lost 1, with 18 bases in between. This CDR3 is 17 amino acids long. Germline V gene data show CDR1 as SGHRS and CDR2 as YFSETQ. The CDR3 sequence is CASRSLGTGKNTGELFF. DNA of the CDR3: TGCGCCAGCAGGAGTTTGGGGACGGGGAAGAACACCGGGGAGCTGTTTTTT.

The chain has TRBV6-2 or TRBV6-3 and TRBJ2-2; D unclear. This CDR3 contains 12 residues. Germline V gene data show CDR1 as MNHEY and CDR2 as SVGEGT. Between the trimmed V and J ends, which lost 2 bases and 5 bases, there was a span of 3 bases. The CDR3 nucleotides are TGTGCCAGCAGTTACCGAACCGGGGAGCTGTTTTTT. Encoded protein: CASSYRTGELFF.

The chain has TRBV19 and TRBJ1-2, with D hard to call. The germline V gene has CDR1 LNHDA and CDR2 SQIVND (reference sequence). CDR3 length equals 15 residues. Trimming left V 1 base short and J 2 bases short, with 11 bases between. The CDR3 here is CASSIVSWLNYGYTF. The CDR3 bases are TGTGCCAGTAGTATAGTCTCGTGGCTGAACTATGGCTACACCTTC.

Here the CDR3 DNA reads TGTGCCAGCAGAAACCGGGACACCTACGAGCAGTACTTC. It yields the protein CASRNRDTYEQYF. The V call is TRBV19, the J call TRBJ2-7, with D perhaps TRBD1 (6 bases). Trimming pared 9 bases from V and 2 bases from J, leaving 14 bases between. The germline V gene has CDR1 LNHDA and CDR2 SQIVND (reference sequence). The CDR3 is 13 amino acids.

The genes are TRBV11-2 and TRBJ2-7; tentatively, D is TRBD2 (6 bases). From germline, CDR1 is SGHAT and CDR2 FQNNGV. The CDR3 is 12 residues long. V gave up 0 bases and J gave up 6 bases, with 6 bases separating them. The CDR3 DNA sequence: TGTGCCAGCAGCTTAGACGGGGGCGAGCAGTACTTC. Translation: CASSLDGGEQYF.

This chain connects TRBV6-1 to TRBJ1-6, with TRBD1 as a possible D gene (6 bases). The CDR3 runs to 17 residues. Germline loops: CDR1 MNHNS, CDR2 SASEGT. V lost 2 bases to trimming and J lost 7 bases, with 18 bases between them. The CDR3 region has the DNA TGTGCCAGCAGTGAAACAATTTGGACAGCTAAGAATTCACCCCTCCACTTT. The encoded protein is CASSETIWTAKNSPLHF.